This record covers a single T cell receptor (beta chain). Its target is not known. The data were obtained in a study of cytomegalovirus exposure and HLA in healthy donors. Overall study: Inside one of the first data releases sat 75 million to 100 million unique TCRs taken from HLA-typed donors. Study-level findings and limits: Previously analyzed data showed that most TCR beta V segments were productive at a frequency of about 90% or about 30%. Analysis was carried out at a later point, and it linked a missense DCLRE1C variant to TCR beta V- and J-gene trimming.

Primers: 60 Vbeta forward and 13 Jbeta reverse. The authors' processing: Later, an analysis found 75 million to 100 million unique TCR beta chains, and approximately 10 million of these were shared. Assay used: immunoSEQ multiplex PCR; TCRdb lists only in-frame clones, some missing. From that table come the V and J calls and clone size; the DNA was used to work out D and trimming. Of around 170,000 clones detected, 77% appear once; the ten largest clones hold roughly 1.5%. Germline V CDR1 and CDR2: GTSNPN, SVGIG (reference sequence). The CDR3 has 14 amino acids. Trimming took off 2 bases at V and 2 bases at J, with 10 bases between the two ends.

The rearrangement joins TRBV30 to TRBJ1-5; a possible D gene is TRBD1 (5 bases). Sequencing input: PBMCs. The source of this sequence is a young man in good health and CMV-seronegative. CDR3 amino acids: CAWSKDMGNQPQHF. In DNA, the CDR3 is TGTGCCTGGAGTAAGGACATGGGCAATCAGCCCCAGCATTTT.